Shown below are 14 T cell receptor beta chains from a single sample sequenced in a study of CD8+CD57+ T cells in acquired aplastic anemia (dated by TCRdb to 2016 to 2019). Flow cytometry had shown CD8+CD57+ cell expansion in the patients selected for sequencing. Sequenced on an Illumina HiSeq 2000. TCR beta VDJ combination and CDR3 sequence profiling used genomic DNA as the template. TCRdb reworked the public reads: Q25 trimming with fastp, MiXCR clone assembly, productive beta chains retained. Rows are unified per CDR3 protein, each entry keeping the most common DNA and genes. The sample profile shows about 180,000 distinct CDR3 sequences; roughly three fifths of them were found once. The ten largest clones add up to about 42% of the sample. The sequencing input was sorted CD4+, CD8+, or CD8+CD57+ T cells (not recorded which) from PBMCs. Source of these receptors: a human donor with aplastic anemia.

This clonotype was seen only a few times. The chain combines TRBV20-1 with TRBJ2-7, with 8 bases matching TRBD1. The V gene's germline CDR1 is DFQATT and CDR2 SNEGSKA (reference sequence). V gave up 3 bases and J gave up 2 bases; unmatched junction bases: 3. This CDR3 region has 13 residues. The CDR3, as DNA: TGCAGTGCTAGTGGACAGGGAGCCTACGAGCAGTACTTC. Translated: CSASGQGAYEQYF.

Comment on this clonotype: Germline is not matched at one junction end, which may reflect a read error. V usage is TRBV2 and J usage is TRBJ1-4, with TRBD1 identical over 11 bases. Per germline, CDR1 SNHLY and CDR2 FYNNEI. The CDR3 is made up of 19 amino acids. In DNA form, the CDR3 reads TGTGCCAGCAGTGGATTTCGGACAGGGGGCACGGCAACTGATGAAAAACTGTTTTTT. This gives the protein CASSGFRTGGTATDEKLFF.

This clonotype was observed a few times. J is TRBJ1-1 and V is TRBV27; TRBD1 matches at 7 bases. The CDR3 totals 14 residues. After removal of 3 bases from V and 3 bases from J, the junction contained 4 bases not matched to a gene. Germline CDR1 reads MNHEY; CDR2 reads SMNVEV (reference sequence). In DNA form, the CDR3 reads TGTGCCAGCAGTTTTTTCCAGGGGGACACTGAAGCTTTCTTT. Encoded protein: CASSFFQGDTEAFF.

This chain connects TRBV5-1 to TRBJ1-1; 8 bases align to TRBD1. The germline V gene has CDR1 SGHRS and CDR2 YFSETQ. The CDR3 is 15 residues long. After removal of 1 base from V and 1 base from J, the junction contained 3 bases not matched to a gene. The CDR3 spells CASSLTGTGNTEAFF. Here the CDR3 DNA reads TGCGCCAGCAGCTTGACGGGGACAGGGAACACTGAAGCTTTCTTT.

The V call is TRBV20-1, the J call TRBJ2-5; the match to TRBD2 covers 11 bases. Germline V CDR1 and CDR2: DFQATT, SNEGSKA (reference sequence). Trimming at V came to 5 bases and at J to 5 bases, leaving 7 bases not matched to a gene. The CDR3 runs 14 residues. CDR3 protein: CSAPRLAGPETQYF. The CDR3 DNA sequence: TGCAGTGCTCCCCGACTAGCGGGACCGGAGACCCAGTACTTC.

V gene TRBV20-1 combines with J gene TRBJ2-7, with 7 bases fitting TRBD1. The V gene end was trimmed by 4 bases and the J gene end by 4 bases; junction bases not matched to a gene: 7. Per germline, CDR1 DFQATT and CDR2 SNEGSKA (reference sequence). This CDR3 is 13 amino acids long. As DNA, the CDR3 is TGCAGTGCTATCGGACAGGTTGGTTACGAGCAGTACTTC. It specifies CSAIGQVGYEQYF.

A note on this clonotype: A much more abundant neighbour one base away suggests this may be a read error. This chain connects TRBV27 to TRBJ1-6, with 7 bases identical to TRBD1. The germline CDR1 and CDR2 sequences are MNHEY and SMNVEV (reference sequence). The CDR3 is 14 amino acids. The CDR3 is CASSLRGQGSPFHF. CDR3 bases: TGTGCCAGCAGTTTAAGGGGGCAGGGTTCACCCTTCCACTTT.

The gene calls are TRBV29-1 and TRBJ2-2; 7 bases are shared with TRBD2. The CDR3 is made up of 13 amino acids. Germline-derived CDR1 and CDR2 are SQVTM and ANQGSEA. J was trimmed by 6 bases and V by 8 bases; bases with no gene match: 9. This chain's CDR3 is CSLRASGSGELFF. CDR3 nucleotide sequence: TGCAGCCTCCGGGCTAGCGGATCCGGGGAGCTGTTTTTT.

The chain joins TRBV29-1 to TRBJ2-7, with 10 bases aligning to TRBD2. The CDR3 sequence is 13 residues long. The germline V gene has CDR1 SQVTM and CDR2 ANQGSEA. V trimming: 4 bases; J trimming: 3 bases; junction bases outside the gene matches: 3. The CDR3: CSVVRTSGYEQYF. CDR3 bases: TGCAGCGTTGTGAGGACTAGCGGCTACGAGCAGTACTTC.

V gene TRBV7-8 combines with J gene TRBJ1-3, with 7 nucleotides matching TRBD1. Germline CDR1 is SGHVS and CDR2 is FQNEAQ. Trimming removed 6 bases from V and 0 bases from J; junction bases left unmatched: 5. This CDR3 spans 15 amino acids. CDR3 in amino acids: CASRLGQSSGNTIYF. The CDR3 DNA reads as TGTGCCAGCAGGCTGGGACAGAGCTCTGGAAACACCATATATTTT.

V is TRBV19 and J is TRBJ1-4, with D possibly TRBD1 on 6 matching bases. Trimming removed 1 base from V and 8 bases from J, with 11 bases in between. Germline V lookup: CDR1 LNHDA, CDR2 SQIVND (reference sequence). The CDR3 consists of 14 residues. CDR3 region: CASSIADSAEKLFF. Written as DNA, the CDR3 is TGTGCCAGTAGTATAGCGGACAGTGCCGAAAAACTGTTTTTT. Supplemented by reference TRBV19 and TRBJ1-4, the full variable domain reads DGGITQSPKYLFRKEGQNVTLSCEQNLNHDAMYWYRQDPGQGLRLIYYSQIVNDFQKGDIAEGYSVSREKKESFPLTVTSAQKNPTAFYLCASSIADSAEKLFFGSGTQLSVL.

Written as DNA, the CDR3 is TGTGCCAGCAGCTTAGGGGGGACTAGCGGGAACTACGAGCAGTACTTC. As protein: CASSLGGTSGNYEQYF. The chain is built from TRBV7-8 and TRBJ2-7, with 13 bases lining up with TRBD2. V was pared by 1 base and J by 3 bases, with 3 bases of the junction left unmatched. Looked up from germline, CDR1 is SGHVS and CDR2 is FQNEAQ. CDR3 size: 16 residues. The full variable domain, with the rest looked up from reference TRBV7-8 and TRBJ2-7, is GAGVSQSPRYKVAKRGQDVALRCDPISGHVSLFWYQQALGQGPEFLTYFQNEAQLDKSGLPSDRFFAERPEGSVSTLKIQRTQQEDSAVYLCASSLGGTSGNYEQYFGPGTRLTVT.

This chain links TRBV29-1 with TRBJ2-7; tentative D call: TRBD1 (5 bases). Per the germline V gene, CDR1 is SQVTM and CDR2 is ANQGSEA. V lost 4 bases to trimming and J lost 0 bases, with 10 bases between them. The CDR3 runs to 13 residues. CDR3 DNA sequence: TGCAGCGTTGGACAGTTAAGCTCCTACGAGCAGTACTTC. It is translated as CSVGQLSSYEQYF.

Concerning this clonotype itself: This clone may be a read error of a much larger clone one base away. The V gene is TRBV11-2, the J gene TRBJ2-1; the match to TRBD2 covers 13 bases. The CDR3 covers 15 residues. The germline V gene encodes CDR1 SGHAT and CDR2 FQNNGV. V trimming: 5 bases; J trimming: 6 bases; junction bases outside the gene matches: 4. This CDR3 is CASSGTSGEANEQFF. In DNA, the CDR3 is TGTGCCAGCAGCGGGACTAGCGGGGAGGCCAATGAGCAGTTCTTC.